Presented here are 21 T cell receptor beta chains from one specimen sequenced in a study of PD-1 blockade in classical Hodgkin lymphoma (dated by TCRdb to 2018 to 2020). Library construction relied on the immunoSEQ multiplex PCR assay. Here the immuneACCESS table is served through TCRdb, limited to in-frame sequences with V and J called. Missing clones are a known gap in these copies; in checked studies unresolved V genes cover under half, and the rest lacks a known reason. This sample comprises about 25,000 clones, 80% to 90% of them detected only once. 6.2% of the sample is held by the ten biggest clonotypes. The sample's time point, from its label and the paper: cycle 4 day 1 (C4D1), after more than five weeks of nivolumab. All trial patients had relapsed after autologous stem cell transplantation, with cohorts A, B and C differing in prior brentuximab vedotin exposure. Here the sequenced sample was peripheral blood mononuclear cells (PBMCs), taken before the fourth cycle of nivolumab. All receptors come from a human donor with classical Hodgkin lymphoma.

The chain uses TRBV5-4 and TRBJ1-1; no firm D call. The germline V gene encodes CDR1 SGHNT and CDR2 YYREEE (reference sequence). The CDR3 runs to 12 residues. Trimming cost V 0 bases and J 6 bases, with 6 bases left between them. CDR3 sequence: CASSLGRAEAFF. Here the CDR3 DNA reads TGTGCCAGCAGCTTGGGGAGGGCTGAAGCTTTCTTT.

V usage is TRBV5-6 and J usage is TRBJ1-5; 11 nucleotides line up with TRBD1. Germline V lookup: CDR1 SGHDT, CDR2 YYEEEE. CDR3 size: 15 residues. The V segment lost 3 bases and the J segment 5 bases; nucleotides outside the gene matches: 4. The CDR3 region is CASSSRTGGDQPQHF. The CDR3 nucleotides read TGTGCCAGCAGCTCACGGACAGGGGGCGATCAGCCCCAGCATTTT.

The rearrangement links TRBV9 to TRBJ2-1; 7 bases match TRBD2. The germline gives CDR1 SGDLS, CDR2 YYNGEE. There are 15 residues in the CDR3. The V and J ends lost 2 bases and 7 bases, in that order; junction bases with no gene match: 9. The DNA of the CDR3 is TGTGCCAGCAGCGTCGCGGGCGGGAGTATTAATGAGCAGTTCTTC. Protein sequence: CASSVAGGSINEQFF.

This chain uses TRBV6-1 with TRBJ1-5; D is unclear. The CDR3 runs 13 residues. Trimming pared 7 bases from V and 6 bases from J, leaving 13 bases between. Germline loops: CDR1 MNHNS, CDR2 SASEGT. This CDR3 reads CASKRVIGQPQHF. CDR3 bases: TGTGCCAGCAAGAGGGTTATCGGTCAGCCCCAGCATTTT.

The chain employs TRBV5-1 and TRBJ1-2; D may be TRBD1 (6 bases). Germline values: CDR1 SGHRS, CDR2 YFSETQ. V shed 6 bases and J shed 4 bases, with 16 bases lying between them. The CDR3 extends over 14 amino acids. The CDR3 region is CASTSGGTIYGYTF. CDR3 nucleotide sequence: TGCGCCAGCACCTCCGGGGGGACAATCTATGGCTACACCTTC.

V gene TRBV11-3 combines with J gene TRBJ2-3; possibly TRBD2 for D (6 bases). CDR1 is SGHNT and CDR2 is YENEEA in the germline V gene. The V end lost 4 bases, the J end lost 1 base, and 12 bases lay between the germline ends. The CDR3 runs to 15 residues. CDR3 sequence: CASSSGDLGTDTQYF. The CDR3 DNA reads TGTGCCAGCAGCTCCGGGGACTTGGGCACAGATACGCAGTATTTT.

The rearrangement uses TRBV21-1 and TRBJ2-1. TRBV21-1 is described as a pseudogene. The CDR3 is 18 residues long. CDR3: CASSKEGLGRSSYNEQFF. Written as DNA, the CDR3 is TGTGCCAGCAGCAAAGAGGGGCTGGGACGTAGCTCCTACAATGAGCAGTTCTTC.

A remark on this clone: Mismatch with germline at one junction end may stem from a read error. The chain uses TRBV10-2 and TRBJ1-1; D is perhaps TRBD1 (6 bases). The CDR3 runs 14 residues. Per germline, CDR1 WSHSY and CDR2 SAAADI. The CDR3 coding sequence is TGCGCCAGCAGGGAGACAGGAGGGAACTCTGAAGCTTTCTTT. It codes for CASRETGGNSEAFF.

The chain combines TRBV11-2 with TRBJ1-2; maybe TRBD1 (6 bases). Trimming took 4 bases from V and 6 from J, leaving 27 bases between them. Germline V gene sequence: CDR1 SGHAT, CDR2 FQNNGV. The CDR3 consists of 18 residues. DNA of the CDR3: TGTGCCAGCAGCTGGTTCGGACAGAATTATGGGGGGGGCCATGGCTACACCTTC. The encoded protein is CASSWFGQNYGGGHGYTF.

This sequence joins TRBV10-1 and TRBJ2-4; maybe TRBD1 (6 bases). The V end lost 3 bases, the J end lost 7 bases, and 10 bases lay between the germline ends. The CDR3 runs to 13 residues. From germline, CDR1 is WNHNN and CDR2 SYGVQD (reference sequence). The CDR3 coding sequence is TGCGCCAGCAGTGAAAGCAGGGGTAACATTCAGTACTTC. Its translation is CASSESRGNIQYF.

V gene TRBV7-6 combines with J gene TRBJ1-5; D is uncertain. This CDR3 comprises 15 residues. V gave up 1 base and J gave up 1 base, with 8 bases separating them. CDR1 and CDR2 (germline): SGHVS, FNYEAQ. The chain's CDR3 is CASSLGVGSNQPQHF. The CDR3 DNA sequence: TGTGCCAGCAGCTTAGGGGTTGGCAGCAATCAGCCCCAGCATTTT. The full variable domain, with the rest looked up from reference TRBV7-6 and TRBJ1-5, is GAGVSQSPRYKVTKRGQDVALRCDPISGHVSLYWYRQALGQGPEFLTYFNYEAQQDKSGLPNDRFSAERPEGSISTLTIQRTEQRDSAMYRCASSLGVGSNQPQHFGDGTRLSIL.

This clone appeared a few times. The chain uses TRBV28 and TRBJ2-1; no clear D. CDR1 and CDR2 (germline): MDHEN, SYDVKM. The germline V and J ends were trimmed by 3 bases and 4 bases, with 22 bases remaining between them. This CDR3 region has 18 residues. The CDR3 spells CASSFILPSPLVYNEQFF. In DNA, the CDR3 is TGTGCCAGCAGTTTCATCTTACCATCACCCCTCGTATACAATGAGCAGTTCTTC.

This clone was seen a handful of times. V usage is TRBV6-1 and J usage is TRBJ1-4, with unresolved D. This CDR3 has 12 amino acids. The V and J ends lost 6 bases and 4 bases respectively, with 6 bases between them. CDR1 MNHNS and CDR2 SASEGT come from the germline V gene. DNA of the CDR3: TGTGCCAGCAGGGGCCTTAATGAAAAACTGTTTTTT. Translated, it gives CASRGLNEKLFF.

This clone was observed a single time. V gene TRBV19 combines with J gene TRBJ2-7; D uncertain. Trimming stripped 7 bases from V and 7 bases from J, with 26 bases between. Germline V gives CDR1 LNHDA, CDR2 SQIVND (reference sequence). This CDR3 contains 16 residues. The CDR3 DNA is TGTGCCAGTATTTATCCCGAGTTAAACGGTAGACGGGAGCAGTACTTC. This encodes CASIYPELNGRREQYF.

V usage is TRBV6-4 and J usage is TRBJ2-3; D might be TRBD2 (5 bases). The CDR3 loop spans 15 amino acids. Germline V gene data show CDR1 as MRHNA and CDR2 as SNTAGT. The V and J ends lost 4 bases and 2 bases respectively, with 13 bases between them. DNA of the CDR3: TGTGCCAGCAGTGCGGGGAGACTTCACACAGATACGCAGTATTTT. This translates into CASSAGRLHTDTQYF.

The chain links TRBV27 to TRBJ1-1; D gene uncertain. The CDR3 covers 11 residues. The germline gives CDR1 MNHEY, CDR2 SMNVEV (reference sequence). V gave up 3 bases and J gave up 5 bases, with 4 bases separating them. The CDR3 DNA reads TGTGCCAGCAGTTTCGGTACTGAAGCTTTCTTT. It is translated as CASSFGTEAFF.

The V and J genes are TRBV11-3 and TRBJ2-5; a possible D gene is TRBD1 (6 bases). The CDR3 is made up of 14 amino acids. V was shortened by 4 bases and J by 5 bases, with 14 bases between the two germline ends. Germline-derived CDR1 and CDR2 are SGHNT and YENEEA. The CDR3 bases are TGTGCCAGCAGCTCCGACAGGTTCGGGGAGACCCAGTACTTC. It is translated as CASSSDRFGETQYF. Together with reference TRBV11-3 and TRBJ2-5, the CDR3 gives the full variable domain: EAGVVQSPRYKIIEKKQPVAFWCNPISGHNTLYWYLQNLGQGPELLIRYENEEAVDDSQLPKDRFSAERLKGVDSTLKIQPAELGDSAVYLCASSSDRFGETQYFGPGTRLLVL.

The chain has TRBV29-1 and TRBJ1-1, with D perhaps matching TRBD1 (6 bases). The V gene lost 6 bases and the J gene lost 6 bases, with 11 bases spanning the gap. This CDR3 is 11 amino acids long. CDR1 and CDR2 from the germline V gene are SQVTM and ANQGSEA. Written as DNA, the CDR3 is TGCAGCGTCGAACAGGGCCCTGAAGCTTTCTTT. This sequence encodes CSVEQGPEAFF.

The chain is built from TRBV13 and TRBJ1-3; D not resolved. This CDR3 has 19 residues. Germline V gene data show CDR1 as PRHDT and CDR2 as FYEKMQ (reference sequence). V dropped 4 bases and J dropped 0 bases, with 22 bases sitting between them. CDR3 DNA: TGTGCCAGCAGCTCCACTCCAGGCCCCGGACCACTCTCTGGAAACACCATATATTTT. Residues: CASSSTPGPGPLSGNTIYF.

The chain has TRBV4-1 and TRBJ2-7, with TRBD1 matching over 8 bases. V was clipped by 1 base and J by 5 bases; unmatched bases: 7. Germline CDR1 is MGHRA and CDR2 is YSYEKL. This CDR3 is 15 amino acids long. The CDR3 here is CASSQGVDRVDEQYF. The CDR3 DNA is TGCGCCAGCAGCCAAGGAGTGGACAGGGTCGACGAGCAGTACTTC.

The count of this clone is one. The V and J genes are TRBV10-1 and TRBJ1-1; 7 nucleotides align to TRBD1. The CDR3 has 14 residues. The V segment lost 4 bases and the J segment 5 bases; nucleotides outside the gene matches: 7. Germline loops: CDR1 WNHNN, CDR2 SYGVQD (reference sequence). CDR3: CASSGTRGTTEAFF. Written as DNA, the CDR3 is TGCGCCAGCAGTGGGACCAGGGGGACGACTGAAGCTTTCTTT.